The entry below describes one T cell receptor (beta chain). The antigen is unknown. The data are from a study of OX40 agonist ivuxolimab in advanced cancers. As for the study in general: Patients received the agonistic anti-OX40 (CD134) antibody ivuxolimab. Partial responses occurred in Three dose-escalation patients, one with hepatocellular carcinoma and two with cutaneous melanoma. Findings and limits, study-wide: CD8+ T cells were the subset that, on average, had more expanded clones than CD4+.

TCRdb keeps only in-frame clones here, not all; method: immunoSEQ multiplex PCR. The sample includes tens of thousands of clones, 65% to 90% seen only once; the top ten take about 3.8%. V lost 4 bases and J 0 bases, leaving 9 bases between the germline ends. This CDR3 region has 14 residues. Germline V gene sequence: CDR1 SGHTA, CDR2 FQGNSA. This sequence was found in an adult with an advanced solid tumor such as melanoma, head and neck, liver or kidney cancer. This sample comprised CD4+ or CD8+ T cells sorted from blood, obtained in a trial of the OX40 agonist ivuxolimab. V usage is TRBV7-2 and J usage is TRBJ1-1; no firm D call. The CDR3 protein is CASSSWSLNTEAFF. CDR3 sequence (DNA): TGTGCCAGCAGCTCTTGGAGCCTGAACACTGAAGCTTTCTTT. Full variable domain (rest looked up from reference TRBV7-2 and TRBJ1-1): GAGVSQSPSNKVTEKGKDVELRCDPISGHTALYWYRQSLGQGLEFLIYFQGNSAPDKSGLPSDRFSAERTGGSVSTLTIQRTQQEDSAVYLCASSSWSLNTEAFFGQGTRLTVV.